This TCR beta chain was recorded in a study of blood T cell repertoires in COVID-19. Patients at the Seattle site were enrolled during active infection and followed longitudinally. In the authors' workflow: From reference gene primer amplification, estimates of nucleated cell counts were derived. The repertoire was sequenced with immunoSEQ multiplex PCR; TCRdb's copy has only in-frame clones and lacks some. D and trimming were read from the DNA, whereas the V and J calls and clone size are those reported in that table. The repertoire consists of tens of thousands of clones, with approximately 80% occurring once and the leading ten covering roughly a tenth. V was shortened by 4 bases and J by 4 bases, with 10 bases between the two germline ends. CDR3 length: 13 amino acids. Germline loops: CDR1 MNHEY, CDR2 SMNVEV (reference sequence).

The specimen was peripheral blood. The clonotype comes from a man aged 50-60 years with COVID-19, enrolled during active disease. J is TRBJ1-2 and V is TRBV27, with D unclear. CDR3 DNA: TGTGCCAGCAGTTCCCTTACAGTCTATGGCTACACCTTC. It encodes CASSSLTVYGYTF.